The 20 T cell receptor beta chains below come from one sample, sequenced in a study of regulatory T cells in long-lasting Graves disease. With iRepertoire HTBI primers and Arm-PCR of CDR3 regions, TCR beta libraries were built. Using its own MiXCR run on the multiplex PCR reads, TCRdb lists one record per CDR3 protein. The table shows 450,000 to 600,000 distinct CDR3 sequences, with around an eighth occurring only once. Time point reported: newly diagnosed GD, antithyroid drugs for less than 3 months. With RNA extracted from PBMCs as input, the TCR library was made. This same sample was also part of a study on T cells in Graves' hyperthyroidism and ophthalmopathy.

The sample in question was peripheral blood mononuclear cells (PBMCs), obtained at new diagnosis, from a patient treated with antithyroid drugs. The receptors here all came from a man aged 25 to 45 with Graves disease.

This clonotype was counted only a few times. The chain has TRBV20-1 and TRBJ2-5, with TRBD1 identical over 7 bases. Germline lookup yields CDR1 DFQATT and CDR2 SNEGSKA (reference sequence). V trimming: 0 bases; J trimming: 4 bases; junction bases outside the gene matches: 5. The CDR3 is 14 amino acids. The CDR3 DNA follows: TGCAGTGCTAGAGAAGAGCCAGGGGGAGAGACCCAGTACTTC. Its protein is CSAREEPGGETQYF.

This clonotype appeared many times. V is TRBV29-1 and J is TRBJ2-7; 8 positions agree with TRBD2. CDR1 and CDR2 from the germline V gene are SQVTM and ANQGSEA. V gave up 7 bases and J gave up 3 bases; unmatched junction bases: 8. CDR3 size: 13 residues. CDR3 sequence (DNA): TGCAGCGCCATCCGGACTAGCAGCTACGAGCAGTACTTC. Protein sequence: CSAIRTSSYEQYF.

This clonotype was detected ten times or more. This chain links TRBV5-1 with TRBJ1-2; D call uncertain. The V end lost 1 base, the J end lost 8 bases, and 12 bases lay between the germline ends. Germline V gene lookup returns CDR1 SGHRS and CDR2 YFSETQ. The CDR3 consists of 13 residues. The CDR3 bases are TGCGCCAGCAGCTTGTCCTGGGAGGTCGGCTACACCTTC. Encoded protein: CASSLSWEVGYTF.

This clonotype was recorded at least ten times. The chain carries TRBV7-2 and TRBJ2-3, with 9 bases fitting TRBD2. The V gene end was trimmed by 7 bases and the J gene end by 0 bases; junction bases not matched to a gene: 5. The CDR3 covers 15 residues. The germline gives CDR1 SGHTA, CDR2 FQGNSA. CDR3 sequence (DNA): TGTGCCAGCAATAGCGGGAGAGCTAGCACAGATACGCAGTATTTT. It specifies CASNSGRASTDTQYF.

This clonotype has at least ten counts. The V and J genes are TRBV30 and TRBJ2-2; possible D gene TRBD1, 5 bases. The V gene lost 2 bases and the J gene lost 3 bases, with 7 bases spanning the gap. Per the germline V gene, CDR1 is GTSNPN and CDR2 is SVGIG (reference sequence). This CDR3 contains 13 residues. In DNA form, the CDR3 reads TGTGCCTGGAGTAGGACATACACCGGGGAGCTGTTTTTT. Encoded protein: CAWSRTYTGELFF. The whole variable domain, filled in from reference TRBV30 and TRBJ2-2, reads SQTIHQWPATLVQPVGSPLSLECTVEGTSNPNLYWYRQAAGRGLQLLFYSVGIGQISSEVPQNLSASRPQDRQFILSSKKLLLSDSGFYLCAWSRTYTGELFFGEGSRLTVL.

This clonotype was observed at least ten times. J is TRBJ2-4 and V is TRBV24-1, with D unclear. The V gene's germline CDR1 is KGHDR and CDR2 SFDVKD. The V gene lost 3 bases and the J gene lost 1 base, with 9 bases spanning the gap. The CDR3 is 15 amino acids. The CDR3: CATSDPHYAKNIQYF. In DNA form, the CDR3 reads TGTGCCACCAGTGATCCGCATTATGCCAAAAACATTCAGTACTTC.

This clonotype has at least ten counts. This chain's CDR3 is CASSPRTGALNYGYTF. The CDR3 region has the DNA TGTGCCAGCAGCCCTCGGACAGGAGCATTAAACTATGGCTACACCTTC. The V and J genes are TRBV13 and TRBJ1-2; 7 bases line up with TRBD1. This CDR3 comprises 16 residues. V dropped 5 bases and J dropped 2; count of bases not matched to a gene: 11. Germline V lookup: CDR1 PRHDT, CDR2 FYEKMQ (reference sequence).

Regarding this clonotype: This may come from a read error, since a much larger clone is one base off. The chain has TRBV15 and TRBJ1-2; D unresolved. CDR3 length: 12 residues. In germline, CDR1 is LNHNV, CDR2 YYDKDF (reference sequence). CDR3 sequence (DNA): TGTGCCACCAGTGAAGGACCCTATGGCTACGCCTTC. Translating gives CATSEGPYGYAF. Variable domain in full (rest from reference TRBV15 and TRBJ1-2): DAMVIQNPRYQVTQFGKPVTLSCSQTLNHNVMYWYQQKSSQAPKLLFHYYDKDFNNEADTPDNFQSRRPNTSFCFLDIRSPGLGDTAMYLCATSEGPYGYAFGSGTRLTVV.

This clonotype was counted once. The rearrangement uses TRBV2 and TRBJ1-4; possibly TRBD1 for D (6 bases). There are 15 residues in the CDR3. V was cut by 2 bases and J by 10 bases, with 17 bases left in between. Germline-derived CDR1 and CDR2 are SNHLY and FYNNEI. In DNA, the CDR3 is TGTGCCAGCAGTGAATCCGGGGAACGAGGGGGAAAACTGTTTTTT. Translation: CASSESGERGGKLFF.

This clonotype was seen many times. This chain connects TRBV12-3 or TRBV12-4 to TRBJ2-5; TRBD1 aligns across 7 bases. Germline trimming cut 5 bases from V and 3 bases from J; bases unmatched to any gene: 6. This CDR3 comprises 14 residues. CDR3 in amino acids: CASSLPGTEETQYF. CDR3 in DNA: TGTGCCAGCAGTCTCCCTGGGACAGAAGAGACCCAGTACTTC.

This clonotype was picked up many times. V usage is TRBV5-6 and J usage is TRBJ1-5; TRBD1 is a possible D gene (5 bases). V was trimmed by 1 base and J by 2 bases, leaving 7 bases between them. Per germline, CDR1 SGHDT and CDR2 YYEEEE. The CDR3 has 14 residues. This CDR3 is CASSLFRGNQPQHF. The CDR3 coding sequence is TGTGCCAGCAGCTTGTTCAGGGGCAATCAGCCCCAGCATTTT.

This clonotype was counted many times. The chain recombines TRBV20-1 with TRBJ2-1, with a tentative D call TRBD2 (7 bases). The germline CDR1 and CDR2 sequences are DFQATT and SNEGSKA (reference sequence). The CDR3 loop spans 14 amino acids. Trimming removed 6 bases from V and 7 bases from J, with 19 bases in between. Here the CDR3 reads CSANLRGAGNEQFF. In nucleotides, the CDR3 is TGCAGTGCCAATCTCCGGGGGGCCGGGAATGAGCAGTTCTTC.

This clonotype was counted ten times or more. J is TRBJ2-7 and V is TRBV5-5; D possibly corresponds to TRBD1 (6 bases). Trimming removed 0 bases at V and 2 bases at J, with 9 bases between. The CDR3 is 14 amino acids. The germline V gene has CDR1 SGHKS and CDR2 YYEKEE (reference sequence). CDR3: CASSLDRETYEQYF. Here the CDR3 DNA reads TGTGCCAGCAGCTTGGACAGGGAAACCTACGAGCAGTACTTC.

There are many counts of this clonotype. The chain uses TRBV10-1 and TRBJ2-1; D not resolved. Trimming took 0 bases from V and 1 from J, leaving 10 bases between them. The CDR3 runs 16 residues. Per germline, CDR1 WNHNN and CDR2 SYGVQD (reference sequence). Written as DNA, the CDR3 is TGCGCCAGCAGTGAGTCGTCAGCCGCTTCCTACAATGAGCAGTTCTTC. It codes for CASSESSAASYNEQFF.

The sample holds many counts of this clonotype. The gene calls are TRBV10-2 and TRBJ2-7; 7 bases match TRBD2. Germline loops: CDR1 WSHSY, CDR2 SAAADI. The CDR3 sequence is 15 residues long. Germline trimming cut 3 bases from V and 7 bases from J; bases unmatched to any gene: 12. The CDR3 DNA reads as TGCGCCAGCAGTGAAGAGCGGGAATTGCCGTGGGAGCAGTACTTC. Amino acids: CASSEERELPWEQYF.

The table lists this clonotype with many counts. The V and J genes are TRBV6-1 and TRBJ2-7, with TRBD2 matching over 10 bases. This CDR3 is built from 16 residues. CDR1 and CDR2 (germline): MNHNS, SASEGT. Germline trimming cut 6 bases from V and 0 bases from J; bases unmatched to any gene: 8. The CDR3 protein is CASRPTSGMSSYEQYF. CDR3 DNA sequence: TGTGCCAGCAGGCCAACTAGCGGGATGAGCTCCTACGAGCAGTACTTC.

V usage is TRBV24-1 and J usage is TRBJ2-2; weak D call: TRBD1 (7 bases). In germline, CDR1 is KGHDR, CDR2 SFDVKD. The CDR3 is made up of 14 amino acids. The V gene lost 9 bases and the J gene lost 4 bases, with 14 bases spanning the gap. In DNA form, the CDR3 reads TGTGCCACCCGTGGCCAGGGGGGCACCGGGGAGCTGTTTTTT. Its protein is CATRGQGGTGELFF.

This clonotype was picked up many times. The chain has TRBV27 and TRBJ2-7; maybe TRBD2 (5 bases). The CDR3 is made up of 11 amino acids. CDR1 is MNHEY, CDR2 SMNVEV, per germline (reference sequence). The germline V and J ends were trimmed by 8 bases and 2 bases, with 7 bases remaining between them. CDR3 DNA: TGTGCCAGCGGGGAGACCTACGAGCAGTACTTC. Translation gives CASGETYEQYF.

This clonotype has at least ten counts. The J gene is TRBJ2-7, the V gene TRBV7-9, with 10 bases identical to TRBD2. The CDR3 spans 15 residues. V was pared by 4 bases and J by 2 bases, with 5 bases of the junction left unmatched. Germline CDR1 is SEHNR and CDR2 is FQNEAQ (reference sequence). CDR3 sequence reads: CASSSWTSGTYEQYF. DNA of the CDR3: TGTGCCAGCAGCTCGTGGACTAGCGGTACCTACGAGCAGTACTTC.

CDR3 protein: CASSPIGRKDEQYF. The CDR3 nucleotides are TGTGCCAGCAGCCCGATCGGCCGGAAGGACGAGCAGTACTTC. The chain employs TRBV11-2 and TRBJ2-7; D ambiguous. Germline V lookup: CDR1 SGHAT, CDR2 FQNNGV. Trimming cost V 5 bases and J 5 bases, with 16 bases left between them. The CDR3 is 14 amino acids.